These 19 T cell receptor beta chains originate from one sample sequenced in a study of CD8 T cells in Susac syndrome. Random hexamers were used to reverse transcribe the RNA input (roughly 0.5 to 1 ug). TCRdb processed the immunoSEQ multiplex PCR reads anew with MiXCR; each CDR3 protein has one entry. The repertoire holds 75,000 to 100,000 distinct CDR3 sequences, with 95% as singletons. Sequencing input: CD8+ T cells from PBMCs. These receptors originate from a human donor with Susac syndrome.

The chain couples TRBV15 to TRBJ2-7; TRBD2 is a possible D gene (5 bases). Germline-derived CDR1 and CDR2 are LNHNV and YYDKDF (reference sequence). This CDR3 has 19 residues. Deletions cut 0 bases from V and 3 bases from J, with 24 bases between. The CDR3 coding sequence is TGTGCCACCAGCAGAGATCCTTTTCCCGGGGAGTTAGGGATCTACGAGCAGTACTTC. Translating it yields CATSRDPFPGELGIYEQYF. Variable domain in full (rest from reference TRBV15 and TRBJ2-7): DAMVIQNPRYQVTQFGKPVTLSCSQTLNHNVMYWYQQKSSQAPKLLFHYYDKDFNNEADTPDNFQSRRPNTSFCFLDIRSPGLGDTAMYLCATSRDPFPGELGIYEQYFGPGTRLTVT.

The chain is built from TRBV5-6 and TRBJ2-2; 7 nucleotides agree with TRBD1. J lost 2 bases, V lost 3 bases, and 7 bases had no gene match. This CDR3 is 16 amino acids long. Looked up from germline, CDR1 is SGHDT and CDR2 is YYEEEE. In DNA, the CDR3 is TGTGCCAGCAGCTCTGGGGGACAGCCTAACACCGGGGAGCTGTTTTTT. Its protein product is CASSSGGQPNTGELFF.

As DNA, the CDR3 is TGCGCCAGCAGCTTAAGTAAGGGCATGGACACTGAAGCTTTCTTT. Its translation: CASSLSKGMDTEAFF. The V and J genes are TRBV5-1 and TRBJ1-1; D is unclear. Deletions cut 2 bases from V and 3 bases from J, with 14 bases between. Germline V gene sequence: CDR1 SGHRS, CDR2 YFSETQ. The CDR3 has 15 amino acids.

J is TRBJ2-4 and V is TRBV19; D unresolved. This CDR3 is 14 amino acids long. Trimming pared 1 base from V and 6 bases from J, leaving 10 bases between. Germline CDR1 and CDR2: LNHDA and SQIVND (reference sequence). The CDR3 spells CASSIGGFGNIQYF. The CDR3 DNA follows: TGTGCCAGTAGTATAGGGGGTTTTGGAAACATTCAGTACTTC. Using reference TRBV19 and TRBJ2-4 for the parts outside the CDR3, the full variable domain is DGGITQSPKYLFRKEGQNVTLSCEQNLNHDAMYWYRQDPGQGLRLIYYSQIVNDFQKGDIAEGYSVSREKKESFPLTVTSAQKNPTAFYLCASSIGGFGNIQYFGAGTRLSVL.

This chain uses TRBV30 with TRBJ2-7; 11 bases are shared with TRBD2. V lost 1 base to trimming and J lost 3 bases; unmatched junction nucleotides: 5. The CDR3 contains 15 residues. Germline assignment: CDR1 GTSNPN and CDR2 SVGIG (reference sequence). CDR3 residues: CAWSGVLAGGYEQYF. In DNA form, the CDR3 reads TGTGCCTGGAGTGGAGTGCTAGCGGGAGGCTACGAGCAGTACTTC.

In nucleotides, the CDR3 is TGTGCCAGCAGTTACGAAGCGGGCCCATACAATGAGCAGTTCTTC. Translated, it gives CASSYEAGPYNEQFF. This chain connects TRBV6-5 to TRBJ2-1; D perhaps matches TRBD2 (6 bases). Trimming removed 2 bases at V and 4 bases at J, with 12 bases between. Germline V CDR1 and CDR2: MNHEY, SVGAGI. The CDR3 covers 15 residues.

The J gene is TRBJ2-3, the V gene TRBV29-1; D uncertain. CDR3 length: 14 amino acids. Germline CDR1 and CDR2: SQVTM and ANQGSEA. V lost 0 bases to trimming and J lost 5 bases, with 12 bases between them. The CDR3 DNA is TGCAGCGTTGAAGATCCCCCCAATGGAGATACGCAGTATTTT. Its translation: CSVEDPPNGDTQYF.

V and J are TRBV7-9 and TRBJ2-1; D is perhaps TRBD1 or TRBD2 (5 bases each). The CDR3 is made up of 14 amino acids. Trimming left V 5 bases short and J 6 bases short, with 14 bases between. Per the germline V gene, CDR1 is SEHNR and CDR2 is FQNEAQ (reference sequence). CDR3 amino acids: CASSPGAGRNEQFF. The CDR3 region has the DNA TGTGCCAGCAGCCCCGGGGCAGGTCGCAATGAGCAGTTCTTC.

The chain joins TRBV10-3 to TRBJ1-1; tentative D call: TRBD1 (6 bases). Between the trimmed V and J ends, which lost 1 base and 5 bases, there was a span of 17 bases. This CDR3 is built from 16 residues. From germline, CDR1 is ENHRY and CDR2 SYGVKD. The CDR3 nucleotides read TGTGCCATCAGTGAGTTGACAGGAGGATCCAAGACTGAAGCTTTCTTT. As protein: CAISELTGGSKTEAFF.

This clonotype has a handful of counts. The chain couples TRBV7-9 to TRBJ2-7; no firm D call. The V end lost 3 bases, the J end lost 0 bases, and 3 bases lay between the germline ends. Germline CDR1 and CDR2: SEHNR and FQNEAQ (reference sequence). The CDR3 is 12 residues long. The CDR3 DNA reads TGTGCCAGCAGCTTGGTCTCCTACGAGCAGTACTTC. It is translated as CASSLVSYEQYF.

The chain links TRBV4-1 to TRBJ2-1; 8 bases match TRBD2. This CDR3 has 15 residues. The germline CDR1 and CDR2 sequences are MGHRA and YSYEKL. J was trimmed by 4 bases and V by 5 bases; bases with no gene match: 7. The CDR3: CASSVRSGEYNEQFF. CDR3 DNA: TGCGCCAGCAGCGTCCGTAGCGGGGAGTACAATGAGCAGTTCTTC.

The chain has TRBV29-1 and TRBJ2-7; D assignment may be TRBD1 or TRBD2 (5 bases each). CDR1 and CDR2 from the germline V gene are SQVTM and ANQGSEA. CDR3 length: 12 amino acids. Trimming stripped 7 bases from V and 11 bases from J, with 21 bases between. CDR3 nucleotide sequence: TGCAGCGGTAGAAACGGGGCCTTGGGGGAGTACTTC. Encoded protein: CSGRNGALGEYF.

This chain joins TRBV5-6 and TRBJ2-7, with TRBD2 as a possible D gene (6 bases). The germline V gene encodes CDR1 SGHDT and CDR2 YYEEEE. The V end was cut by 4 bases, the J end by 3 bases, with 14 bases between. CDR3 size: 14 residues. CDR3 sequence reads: CASSPGLLRYEQYF. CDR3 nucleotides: TGTGCCAGCAGCCCCGGACTACTTCGCTACGAGCAGTACTTC.

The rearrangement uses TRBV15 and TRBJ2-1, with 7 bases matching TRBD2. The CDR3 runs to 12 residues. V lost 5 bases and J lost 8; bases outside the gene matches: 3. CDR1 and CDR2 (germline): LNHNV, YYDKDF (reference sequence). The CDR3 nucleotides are TGTGCCACCAGCGGCAGCGGGGATGAGCAGTTCTTC. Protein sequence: CATSGSGDEQFF.

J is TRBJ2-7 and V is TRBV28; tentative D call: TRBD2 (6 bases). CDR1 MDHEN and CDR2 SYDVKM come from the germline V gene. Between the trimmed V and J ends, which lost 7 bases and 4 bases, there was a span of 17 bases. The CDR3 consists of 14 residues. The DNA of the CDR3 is TGTGCCAGCACAGTGAGTAGCGGCATATACGAGCAGTACTTC. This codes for CASTVSSGIYEQYF.

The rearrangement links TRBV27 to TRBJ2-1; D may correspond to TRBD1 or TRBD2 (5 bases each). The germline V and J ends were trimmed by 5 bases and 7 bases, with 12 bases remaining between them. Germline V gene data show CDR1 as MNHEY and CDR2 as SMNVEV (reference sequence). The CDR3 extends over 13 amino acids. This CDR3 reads CASSPRDPNEQFF. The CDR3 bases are TGTGCCAGCAGTCCAAGGGACCCGAATGAGCAGTTCTTC.

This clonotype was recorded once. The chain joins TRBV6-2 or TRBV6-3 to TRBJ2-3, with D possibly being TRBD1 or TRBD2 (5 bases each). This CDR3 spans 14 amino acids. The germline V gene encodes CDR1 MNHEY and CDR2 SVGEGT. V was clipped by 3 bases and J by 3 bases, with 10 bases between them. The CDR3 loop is CASSYLGPTDTQYF. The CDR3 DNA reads TGTGCCAGCAGTTATCTGGGACCTACAGATACGCAGTATTTT.

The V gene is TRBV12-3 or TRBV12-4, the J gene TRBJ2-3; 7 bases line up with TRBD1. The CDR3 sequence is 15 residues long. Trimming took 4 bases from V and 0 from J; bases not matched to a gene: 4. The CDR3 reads CASSSRQGSTDTQYF. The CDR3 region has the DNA TGTGCCAGCAGTTCTCGACAGGGAAGCACAGATACGCAGTATTTT.

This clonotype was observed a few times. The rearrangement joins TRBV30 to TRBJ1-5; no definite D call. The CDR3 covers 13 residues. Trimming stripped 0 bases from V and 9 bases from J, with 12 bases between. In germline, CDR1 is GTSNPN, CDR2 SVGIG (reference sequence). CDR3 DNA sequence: TGTGCCTGGAGTGTGCAGGCCTCGAGGCCCCAGCATTTT. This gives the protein CAWSVQASRPQHF. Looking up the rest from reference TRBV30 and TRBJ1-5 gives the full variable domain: SQTIHQWPATLVQPVGSPLSLECTVEGTSNPNLYWYRQAAGRGLQLLFYSVGIGQISSEVPQNLSASRPQDRQFILSSKKLLLSDSGFYLCAWSVQASRPQHFGDGTRLSIL.